Following are 5 T cell receptor beta chains from one sample sequenced in a study of T cell repertoires in cytomegalovirus infection. TCRdb analysed the reads with MiXCR anew, one entry per CDR3 protein. This sample carries 250,000 to 300,000 distinct CDR3 sequences, roughly 26% of them seen once, and the ten largest clones take approximately 14%. Sequenced material: PBMCs. The receptors were gathered from a human donor in good health (CMV status not recorded). Some clones in this sample may be carry-over from other donors' samples.

This clonotype was counted between two and nine times. The junction does not match germline at one end; this may be a read error. This rearrangement joins TRBV11-2 to TRBJ1-1; D gene ambiguous. CDR1 and CDR2 from the germline V gene are SGHAT and FQNNGV. This CDR3 spans 14 amino acids. The CDR3 loop is CASSLDIVGTEAFF. The CDR3 nucleotides are TGTGCCAGCAGCCTAGACATAGTTGGCACTGAAGCTTTCTTT.

This chain joins TRBV20-1 and TRBJ1-6; 7 nucleotides align to TRBD1. Trimming at V came to 0 bases and at J to 0 bases, leaving 2 bases not matched to a gene. The CDR3 covers 16 residues. Germline V gene data show CDR1 as DFQATT and CDR2 as SNEGSKA (reference sequence). The CDR3 DNA is TGCAGTGCTAGAGATACAGGGGCCTCCTATAATTCACCCCTCCACTTT. Its protein is CSARDTGASYNSPLHF.

This chain links TRBV19 with TRBJ2-1; D is undetermined. The V gene lost 7 bases and the J gene lost 6 bases, with 13 bases spanning the gap. CDR3 length equals 13 residues. The germline V gene has CDR1 LNHDA and CDR2 SQIVND (reference sequence). The DNA for the CDR3 is TGTGCCAGTAACGGGCCCTTCGTCAATGAGCAGTTCTTC. Translation gives CASNGPFVNEQFF.

This clonotype was seen a handful of times. The chain recombines TRBV6-5 with TRBJ2-4; 8 nucleotides align to TRBD1. The CDR3 sequence is 16 residues long. V was pared by 4 bases and J by 0 bases, with 5 bases of the junction left unmatched. Germline CDR1 is MNHEY and CDR2 is SVGAGI. CDR3 nucleotides: TGTGCCAGCAGTTCTTGGACAGGGCAAGCCAAAAACATTCAGTACTTC. Amino acids: CASSSWTGQAKNIQYF.

The chain couples TRBV18 to TRBJ1-1; D perhaps matches TRBD1 (5 bases). Germline values: CDR1 KGHSH, CDR2 LQKENI. The CDR3 extends over 15 amino acids. Trimming removed 2 bases from V and 1 base from J, with 11 bases in between. The DNA of the CDR3 is TGTGCCAGCTCACCAGTAGGGGACCAGAACACTGAAGCTTTCTTT. This codes for CASSPVGDQNTEAFF.